Following are 23 T cell receptor beta chains from one sample sequenced in a study of shared clonotypes between healthy human individuals. Assay used: immunoSEQ multiplex PCR; TCRdb lists only in-frame clones, some missing. The sample lists approximately 740,000 clones; 80% to 95% were seen once. CD45RO negativity and positive selection for CCR7 defined naive CD8 cells, a population that excluded terminally differentiated effector memory CD45RA+ cells. Source material: naive CD8+ T cells sorted from blood. The receptor set was obtained from a man aged 25 to 40 in good health.

The chain recombines TRBV6-6 with TRBJ2-7; D is uncertain. The germline V gene encodes CDR1 MNHNY and CDR2 SVGAGI (reference sequence). The CDR3 covers 14 residues. Trimming took off 1 base at V and 3 bases at J, with 10 bases between the two ends. CDR3 nucleotides: TGTGCCAGCAGTTACTTGACGGCAGGCTACGAGCAGTACTTC. Translation gives CASSYLTAGYEQYF.

This sequence joins TRBV19 and TRBJ2-7; D may correspond to TRBD1 or TRBD2 (5 bases each). CDR3 length: 13 residues. V dropped 3 bases and J dropped 6 bases, with 12 bases sitting between them. CDR1 is LNHDA and CDR2 is SQIVND in the germline V gene (reference sequence). The CDR3 loop reads CASSMSGPSEQYF. CDR3 DNA: TGTGCCAGTAGTATGTCGGGGCCATCCGAGCAGTACTTC.

V and J are TRBV10-1 and TRBJ2-1; D is uncertain. The CDR3 is 13 amino acids. Germline lookup yields CDR1 WNHNN and CDR2 SYGVQD (reference sequence). V shed 2 bases and J shed 7 bases, with 9 bases lying between them. The CDR3 here is CASSEGLGNEQFF. CDR3 DNA sequence: TGCGCCAGCAGTGAGGGTCTGGGGAATGAGCAGTTCTTC.

The gene calls are TRBV5-4 and TRBJ2-3; possibly TRBD1 for D (5 bases). Trimming left V 4 bases short and J 0 bases short, with 12 bases between. The CDR3 has 15 amino acids. Germline values: CDR1 SGHNT, CDR2 YYREEE (reference sequence). CDR3 coding DNA: TGTGCCAGCAGCCCGAAAGGGGCGAGCACAGATACGCAGTATTTT. It specifies CASSPKGASTDTQYF.

V is TRBV21-1 and J is TRBJ2-7; TRBD2 was called by the table and not checked on the DNA. TRBV21-1 has pseudogene status. CDR3 size: 15 residues. Here the CDR3 DNA reads TGTGCCAGCAGCAAAGCTACTAGCGGAGTCTACGAGCAGTACTTC. Translated: CASSKATSGVYEQYF.

The count of this clone is one. The chain uses TRBV7-9 and TRBJ1-1; a possible D gene is TRBD1 (5 bases). Trimming cost V 6 bases and J 0 bases, with 14 bases left between them. CDR1 SEHNR and CDR2 FQNEAQ come from the germline V gene (reference sequence). The CDR3 covers 15 residues. The CDR3 protein is CASRGSGHLNTEAFF. The CDR3, as DNA: TGTGCCAGCAGGGGTTCTGGACACCTGAACACTGAAGCTTTCTTT.

This sequence joins TRBV7-9 and TRBJ1-1; D unclear. CDR1 and CDR2 (germline): SEHNR, FQNEAQ (reference sequence). The V end lost 2 bases, the J end lost 8 bases, and 3 bases lay between the germline ends. CDR3 length: 10 amino acids. CDR3 DNA sequence: TGTGCCAGCAGCTTACGGGAAGCTTTCTTT. It translates to CASSLREAFF.

The CDR3: CASSLVLGNEQFF. In DNA, the CDR3 is TGTGCCAGCAGTCTAGTCCTCGGCAATGAGCAGTTCTTC. The chain uses TRBV28 and TRBJ2-1, with D uncertain. This CDR3 is 13 amino acids long. The germline CDR1 and CDR2 sequences are MDHEN and SYDVKM. The V end lost 5 bases, the J end lost 6 bases, and 11 bases lay between the germline ends.

The chain joins TRBV9 to TRBJ2-1; tentatively, D is TRBD1 or TRBD2 (5 bases each). V shed 7 bases and J shed 3 bases, with 14 bases lying between them. CDR1 is SGDLS, CDR2 YYNGEE, per germline. The length of the CDR3 is 14 residues. The CDR3 DNA is TGTGCCAGCGGAGACGGGGCCAACTACAATGAGCAGTTCTTC. This gives the protein CASGDGANYNEQFF.

The V gene is TRBV7-6, the J gene TRBJ2-1, with D maybe TRBD2 (5 bases). Trimming removed 5 bases from V and 0 bases from J, with 14 bases in between. This CDR3 is 16 amino acids long. Germline V lookup: CDR1 SGHVS, CDR2 FNYEAQ. The CDR3 DNA reads as TGTGCCAGCAGCCTGTGGAGCGGAGCCTCCTACAATGAGCAGTTCTTC. Amino acid sequence: CASSLWSGASYNEQFF.

The genes are TRBV13 and TRBJ2-1, with 7 bases lining up with TRBD2. The germline gives CDR1 PRHDT, CDR2 FYEKMQ (reference sequence). The CDR3 loop spans 16 amino acids. Trimming cost V 3 bases and J 4 bases; bases outside gene matches: 9. CDR3 region: CASSFLKRGKYNEQFF. CDR3 nucleotides: TGTGCCAGCAGCTTCCTGAAGCGGGGAAAGTACAATGAGCAGTTCTTC.

The J gene is TRBJ2-1, the V gene TRBV7-2; D perhaps matches TRBD2 (6 bases). CDR1 SGHTA and CDR2 FQGNSA come from the germline V gene. V was trimmed by 5 bases and J by 4 bases, leaving 18 bases between them. This CDR3 region has 16 residues. The CDR3 loop is CASSRTTFSLYNEQFF. The CDR3 nucleotides read TGTGCCAGCAGCCGGACTACCTTCTCTCTATACAATGAGCAGTTCTTC.

CDR3 region: CASSLARHSNGYTF. CDR3 bases: TGTGCCAGCAGCTTGGCTCGACATAGCAATGGCTACACCTTC. The gene calls are TRBV7-9 and TRBJ1-2, with D unclear. V lost 3 bases and J 6 bases, leaving 14 bases between the germline ends. CDR1 SEHNR and CDR2 FQNEAQ come from the germline V gene (reference sequence). The CDR3 consists of 14 residues. Complete variable domain (other parts from reference TRBV7-9 and TRBJ1-2): DTGVSQNPRHKITKRGQNVTFRCDPISEHNRLYWYRQTLGQGPEFLTYFQNEAQLEKSRLLSDRFSAERPKGSFSTLEIQRTEQGDSAMYLCASSLARHSNGYTFGSGTRLTVV.

The chain uses TRBV13 and TRBJ2-3; 9 bases agree with TRBD2. Germline values: CDR1 PRHDT, CDR2 FYEKMQ (reference sequence). The CDR3 sequence is 15 residues long. J lost 4 bases, V lost 5 bases, and 7 bases had no gene match. The CDR3 DNA reads as TGTGCCAGCAGCCCGCGGGAGGGAAGGCCAGATACGCAGTATTTT. The encoded protein is CASSPREGRPDTQYF.

This clone was detected once. V usage is TRBV14 and J usage is TRBJ2-5, with 11 positions matching TRBD2. CDR1 SGHDN and CDR2 FVKESK come from the germline V gene. This CDR3 has 16 amino acids. After removal of 0 bases from V and 5 bases from J, the junction contained 5 bases not matched to a gene. This chain's CDR3 is CASSQDVGLAEETQYF. CDR3 nucleotide sequence: TGTGCCAGCAGCCAAGATGTGGGACTAGCGGAGGAGACCCAGTACTTC.

The V gene is TRBV6-6, the J gene TRBJ1-2; a weak D match, TRBD1 (5 bases). V shed 5 bases and J shed 4 bases, with 17 bases lying between them. In germline, CDR1 is MNHNY, CDR2 SVGAGI (reference sequence). This CDR3 has 15 residues. The CDR3 protein is CASSTLAGAPYGYTF. The DNA of the CDR3 is TGTGCCAGCAGTACCCTCGCCGGGGCCCCCTATGGCTACACCTTC.

The V and J genes are TRBV27 and TRBJ2-7, with TRBD2 matching 11 bases. The CDR3 extends over 14 amino acids. Germline CDR1 reads MNHEY; CDR2 reads SMNVEV (reference sequence). The V gene end was trimmed by 6 bases and the J gene end by 3 bases; junction bases not matched to a gene: 4. Here the CDR3 DNA reads TGTGCCAGCAGCAATAGCGGGAGGGTCTACGAGCAGTACTTC. This codes for CASSNSGRVYEQYF.

The chain has TRBV12-5 and TRBJ2-1; D is ambiguous. The V end lost 7 bases, the J end lost 0 bases, and 16 bases lay between the germline ends. The CDR3 consists of 16 residues. Germline assignment: CDR1 LGHNT and CDR2 FRNRAP. CDR3 coding DNA: TGTGCTAGTGCCCCCCCCTCCAGGTCCTCCTACAATGAGCAGTTCTTC. As protein: CASAPPSRSSYNEQFF.

The chain combines TRBV7-8 with TRBJ2-5, with 10 nucleotides matching TRBD1. The trim removed 1 base at V and 2 bases at J, leaving 4 bases unmatched. Germline CDR1 reads SGHVS; CDR2 reads FQNEAQ. There are 16 residues in the CDR3. The DNA of the CDR3 is TGTGCCAGCAGCTTAGAGGACAGGGGGAAACAAGAGACCCAGTACTTC. Translation gives CASSLEDRGKQETQYF.

The rearrangement joins TRBV27 to TRBJ2-7; 9 nucleotides line up with TRBD2. This CDR3 region has 13 residues. Per germline, CDR1 MNHEY and CDR2 SMNVEV (reference sequence). Trimming took 4 bases from V and 6 from J; bases not matched to a gene: 4. The CDR3 DNA reads TGTGCCAGCAGTTCTGGACTAGCGACCGAGCAGTACTTC. Its translation: CASSSGLATEQYF.

This chain uses TRBV7-7 with TRBJ2-2; D possibly matches TRBD1 or TRBD2 (5 bases each). The CDR3 is 15 residues long. V was cut by 5 bases and J by 6 bases, with 16 bases left in between. Germline CDR1 SSHAT, CDR2 FNYEAQ (reference sequence). CDR3 in DNA: TGTGCCAGCAGCCCTCGTGGGGGAGTCGCCGGGGAGCTGTTTTTT. It translates to CASSPRGGVAGELFF. The complete variable domain, with remaining parts taken from reference TRBV7-7 and TRBJ2-2, reads GAGVSQSPRYKVTKRGQDVTLRCDPISSHATLYWYQQALGQGPEFLTYFNYEAQPDKSGLPSDRFSAERPEGSISTLTIQRTEQRDSAMYRCASSPRGGVAGELFFGEGSRLTVL.

The count of this clone is one. This rearrangement joins TRBV29-1 to TRBJ1-1; D gene unclear. The V and J ends lost 8 bases and 1 base respectively, with 17 bases between them. Germline V lookup: CDR1 SQVTM, CDR2 ANQGSEA. This CDR3 is built from 14 residues. CDR3 in amino acids: CSPSTGRPNTEAFF. CDR3 DNA: TGCAGCCCATCAACCGGGAGACCGAACACTGAAGCTTTCTTT.

The rearrangement links TRBV9 to TRBJ1-2, with a tentative D call TRBD1 (5 bases). The germline CDR1 and CDR2 sequences are SGDLS and YYNGEE. This CDR3 contains 12 residues. Trimming stripped 5 bases from V and 6 bases from J, with 11 bases between. The CDR3 spells CASRREGDGYTF. The CDR3 DNA is TGTGCCAGCAGGCGGGAAGGGGATGGCTACACCTTC.